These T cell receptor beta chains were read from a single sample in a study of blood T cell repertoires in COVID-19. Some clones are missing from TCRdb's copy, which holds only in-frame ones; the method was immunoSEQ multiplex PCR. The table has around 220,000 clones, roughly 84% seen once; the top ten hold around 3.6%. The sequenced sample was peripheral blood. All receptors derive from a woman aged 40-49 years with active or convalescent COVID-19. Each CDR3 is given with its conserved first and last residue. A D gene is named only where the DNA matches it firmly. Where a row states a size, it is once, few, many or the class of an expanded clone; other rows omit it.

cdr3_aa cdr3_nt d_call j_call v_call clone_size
CASSLAGGQGTQYF TGTGCCAGCAGCCTAGCGGGGGGGCAGGGGACCCAGTACTTC TRBD2 TRBJ2-5 TRBV2 -
CASSGGLGLEQYF TGTGCCAGCAGTGGGGGGCTAGGACTCGAGCAGTACTTC - TRBJ2-7 TRBV2 once
CASSASGAHYGYTF TGTGCCAGCAGCGCCTCAGGGGCCCACTATGGCTACACCTTC - TRBJ1-2 TRBV5-4 -
CSPKGQVDYGYTF TGCAGCCCCAAAGGACAGGTCGACTATGGCTACACCTTC TRBD1 TRBJ1-2 TRBV29-1 -
CASSFSLVGGAEAFF TGCGCCAGCAGCTTTTCCCTTGTGGGAGGGGCTGAAGCTTTCTTT - TRBJ1-1 TRBV5-1 -
CASSEPGTSNSGYTF TGTGCCAGCAGTGAACCCGGGACATCTAATTCAGGCTACACCTTC - TRBJ1-2 TRBV2 once
CASSLSWAGANEKLFF TGTGCCAGCAGTTTATCCTGGGCAGGCGCTAATGAAAAACTGTTTTTT - TRBJ1-4 TRBV27 -
CASSQSRTGPEKLFF TGCGCCAGCAGTCAATCAAGGACAGGGCCTGAAAAACTGTTTTTT TRBD1 TRBJ1-4 TRBV23-1 -
CASSLNPGRGTDTQYF TGTGCCAGCAGCCTCAACCCAGGGAGGGGGACAGATACGCAGTATTTT - TRBJ2-3 TRBV3-1/TRBV3-2 -
CASNERKFYGYTF TGTGCCAGCAACGAGAGGAAGTTCTATGGCTACACCTTC - TRBJ1-2 TRBV6-5 few
CASSQTGDPDTQYF TGTGCCAGCAGCCAAACAGGGGATCCGGATACGCAGTATTTT TRBD1 TRBJ2-3 TRBV7-3 few
CASSFAGRWDEQFF TGTGCCAGCAGCTTCGCGGGGCGGTGGGATGAGCAGTTCTTC - TRBJ2-1 TRBV7-3 -
CASSQNRGMNTEAFF TGTGCCAGCAGTCAGAACAGGGGGATGAACACTGAAGCTTTCTTT TRBD1 TRBJ1-1 TRBV28 -
CASSRGGVNTEAFF TGTGCCAGCTCTAGGGGGGGCGTGAACACTGAAGCTTTCTTT - TRBJ1-1 TRBV27 few
CASSPWGTGAGELFF TGCGCCAGCAGCCCATGGGGGACAGGGGCCGGGGAGCTGTTTTTT TRBD1 TRBJ2-2 TRBV4-1 -
CASSSTGTAFGTDTQYF TGTGCCAGCAGTTCGACCGGGACAGCATTTGGGACAGATACGCAGTATTTT TRBD1 TRBJ2-3 TRBV28 -
CASSTGQGEAFF TGTGCCAGCTCGACGGGACAGGGTGAAGCTTTCTTT TRBD1 TRBJ1-1 TRBV18 -
CASSQGETQYF TGTGCCAGCTCACAGGGGGAGACCCAGTACTTC - TRBJ2-5 TRBV18 -
CASSGQSNYGYTF TGTGCCAGCAGTGGACAGAGCAACTATGGCTACACCTTC - TRBJ1-2 TRBV27 -
CASSLPVSGNTIYF TGTGCCAGCAGTTTGCCGGTCTCTGGAAACACCATATATTTT - TRBJ1-3 TRBV28 -
CAVARSGGGEQYF TGTGCCGTCGCCCGTAGCGGGGGTGGCGAGCAGTACTTC TRBD2 TRBJ2-7 TRBV12-3/TRBV12-4 once
CASSYPGGRDEQFF TGTGCCAGCAGTTATCCGGGGGGCCGCGATGAGCAGTTCTTC - TRBJ2-1 TRBV6-2/TRBV6-3 -
CASSPGQNSYNSPLHF TGTGCCAGCAGCCCGGGACAGAACTCCTATAATTCACCCCTCCACTTT TRBD1 TRBJ1-6 TRBV5-4 -
CATSSVSNQPQHF TGTGCCACCAGTTCAGTAAGCAATCAGCCCCAGCATTTT - TRBJ1-5 TRBV24-1 -
CASSSTGTGGLREQFF TGTGCCAGTAGTAGTACCGGGACAGGGGGATTAAGGGAGCAGTTCTTC TRBD1 TRBJ2-1 TRBV19 -